This T cell receptor (beta chain) was found in a study of blood T cell repertoires in COVID-19. Produced via immunoSEQ multiplex PCR; TCRdb's table is partial and in-frame only. The sample contains about 470,000 clones, about 85% of which appear only once. Germline V gene lookup returns CDR1 KGHDR and CDR2 SFDVKD. The CDR3 loop spans 12 amino acids. The V gene lost 4 bases and the J gene lost 12 bases, with 12 bases spanning the gap. This TCR was recovered from a woman between 18 and 29 years old who had recovered from COVID-19. The sequencing sample was made of PBMCs or T cells enriched from blood (not recorded which). The genes are TRBV24-1 and TRBJ1-3; a weak D match, TRBD1 (6 bases). CDR3 bases: TGTGCCACCAGTGACGCGAGGGGGAGCATATATTTT. Translating gives CATSDARGSIYF.